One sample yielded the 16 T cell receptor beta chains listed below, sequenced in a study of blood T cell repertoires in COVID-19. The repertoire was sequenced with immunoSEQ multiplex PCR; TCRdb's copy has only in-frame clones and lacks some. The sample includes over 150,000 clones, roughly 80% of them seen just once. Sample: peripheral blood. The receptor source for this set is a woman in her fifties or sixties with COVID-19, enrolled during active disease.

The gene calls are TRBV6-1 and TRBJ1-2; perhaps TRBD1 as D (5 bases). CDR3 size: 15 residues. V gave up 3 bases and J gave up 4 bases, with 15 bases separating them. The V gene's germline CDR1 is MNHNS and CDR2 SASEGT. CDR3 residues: CASSDPPRGTYGYTF. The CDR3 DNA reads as TGTGCCAGCAGTGACCCTCCCCGGGGGACCTATGGCTACACCTTC.

The CDR3 nucleotides read TGTGCCAGCAGCTTAGATCAAGGCTTAGCCGAGCACACTGAAGCTTTCTTT. Residues: CASSLDQGLAEHTEAFF. V is TRBV11-2 and J is TRBJ1-1; D is unresolved. CDR3 length: 17 residues. Trimming removed 0 bases from V and 3 bases from J, with 17 bases in between. Germline V gene data show CDR1 as SGHAT and CDR2 as FQNNGV.

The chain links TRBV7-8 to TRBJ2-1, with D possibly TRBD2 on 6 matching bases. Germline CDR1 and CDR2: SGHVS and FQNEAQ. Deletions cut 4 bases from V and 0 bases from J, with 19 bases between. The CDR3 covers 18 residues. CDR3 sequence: CASSSSLGVGSSYNEQFF. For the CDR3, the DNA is TGTGCCAGCAGCTCCTCCCTGGGGGTCGGGAGCTCCTACAATGAGCAGTTCTTC.

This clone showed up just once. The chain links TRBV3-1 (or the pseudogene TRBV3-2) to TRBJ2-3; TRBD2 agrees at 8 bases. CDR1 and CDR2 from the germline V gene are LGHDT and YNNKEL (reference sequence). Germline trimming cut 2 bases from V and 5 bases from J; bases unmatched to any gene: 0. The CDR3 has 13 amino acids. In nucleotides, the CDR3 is TGTGCCAGCAGCCAACTAGCGGGAGATACGCAGTATTTT. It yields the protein CASSQLAGDTQYF.

As DNA, the CDR3 is TGTGCCAGCAATCGCCTCTCGGGAGGCTACACCTTC. Protein product: CASNRLSGGYTF. The chain links TRBV6-5 to TRBJ1-2; D gene unclear. Germline V gene sequence: CDR1 MNHEY, CDR2 SVGAGI. Trimming shortened V by 7 bases and J by 8 bases, and 14 bases separated the two germline ends. There are 12 residues in the CDR3.

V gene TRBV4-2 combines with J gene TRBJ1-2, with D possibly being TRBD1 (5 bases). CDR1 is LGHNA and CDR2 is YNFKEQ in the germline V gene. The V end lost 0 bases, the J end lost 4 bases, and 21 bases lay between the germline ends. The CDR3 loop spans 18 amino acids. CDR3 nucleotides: TGTGCCAGCAGCCAAGATAAATGGTGGCAGGGTTTTTCCTATGGCTACACCTTC. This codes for CASSQDKWWQGFSYGYTF.

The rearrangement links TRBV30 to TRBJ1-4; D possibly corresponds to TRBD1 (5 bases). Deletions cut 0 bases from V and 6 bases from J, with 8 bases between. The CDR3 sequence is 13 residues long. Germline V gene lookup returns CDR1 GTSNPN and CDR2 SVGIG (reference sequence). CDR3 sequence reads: CAWSVGGDEKLFF. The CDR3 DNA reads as TGTGCCTGGAGTGTTGGGGGGGATGAAAAACTGTTTTTT. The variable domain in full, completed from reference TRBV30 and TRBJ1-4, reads SQTIHQWPATLVQPVGSPLSLECTVEGTSNPNLYWYRQAAGRGLQLLFYSVGIGQISSEVPQNLSASRPQDRQFILSSKKLLLSDSGFYLCAWSVGGDEKLFFGSGTQLSVL.

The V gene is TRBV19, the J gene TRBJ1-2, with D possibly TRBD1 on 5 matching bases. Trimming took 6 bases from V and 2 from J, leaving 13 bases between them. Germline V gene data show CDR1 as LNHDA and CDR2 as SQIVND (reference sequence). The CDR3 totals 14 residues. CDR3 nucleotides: TGTGCCAGTAGCAGCCTCGGGGGGAACTATGGCTACACCTTC. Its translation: CASSSLGGNYGYTF. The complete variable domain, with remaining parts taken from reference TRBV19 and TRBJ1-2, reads DGGITQSPKYLFRKEGQNVTLSCEQNLNHDAMYWYRQDPGQGLRLIYYSQIVNDFQKGDIAEGYSVSREKKESFPLTVTSAQKNPTAFYLCASSSLGGNYGYTFGSGTRLTVV.

The CDR3 loop reads CATSPGGRAEAFF. For the CDR3, the DNA is TGTGCCACCTCACCCGGAGGGAGGGCTGAAGCTTTCTTT. This rearrangement joins TRBV19 to TRBJ1-1, with D unresolved. Germline V gene sequence: CDR1 LNHDA, CDR2 SQIVND (reference sequence). This CDR3 region has 13 residues. The V end lost 10 bases, the J end lost 6 bases, and 18 bases lay between the germline ends. Full variable domain (rest looked up from reference TRBV19 and TRBJ1-1): DGGITQSPKYLFRKEGQNVTLSCEQNLNHDAMYWYRQDPGQGLRLIYYSQIVNDFQKGDIAEGYSVSREKKESFPLTVTSAQKNPTAFYLCATSPGGRAEAFFGQGTRLTVV.

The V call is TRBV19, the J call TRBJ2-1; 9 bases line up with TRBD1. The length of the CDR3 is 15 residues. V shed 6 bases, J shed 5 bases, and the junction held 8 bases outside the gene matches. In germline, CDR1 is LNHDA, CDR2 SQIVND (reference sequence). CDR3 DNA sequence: TGTGCCAGTAGCCCACAGGGGGCTCGGAACAATGAGCAGTTCTTC. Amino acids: CASSPQGARNNEQFF. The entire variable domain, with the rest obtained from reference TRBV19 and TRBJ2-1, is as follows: DGGITQSPKYLFRKEGQNVTLSCEQNLNHDAMYWYRQDPGQGLRLIYYSQIVNDFQKGDIAEGYSVSREKKESFPLTVTSAQKNPTAFYLCASSPQGARNNEQFFGPGTRLTVL.

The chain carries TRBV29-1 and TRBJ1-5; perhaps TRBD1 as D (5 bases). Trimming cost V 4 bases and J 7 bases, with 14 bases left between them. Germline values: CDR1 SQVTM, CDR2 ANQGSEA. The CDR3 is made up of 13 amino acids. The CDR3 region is CSVASGGEQPQHF. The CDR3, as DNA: TGCAGCGTTGCGTCGGGAGGGGAACAGCCCCAGCATTTT.

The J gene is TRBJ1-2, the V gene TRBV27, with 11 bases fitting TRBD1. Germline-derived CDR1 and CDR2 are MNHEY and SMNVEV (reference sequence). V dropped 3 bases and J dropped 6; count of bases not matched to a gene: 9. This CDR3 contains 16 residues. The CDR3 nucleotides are TGTGCCAGCAGTTTTTTCCCCAGGACAGGGGGCGATGGCTACACCTTC. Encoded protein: CASSFFPRTGGDGYTF.

CDR3 residues: CASSQGGGPQHF. The DNA of the CDR3 is TGTGCCAGTAGTCAGGGGGGAGGGCCCCAGCATTTT. The chain employs TRBV19 and TRBJ1-5; TRBD1 matches at 7 bases. V lost 5 bases and J lost 9; bases outside the gene matches: 4. The germline CDR1 and CDR2 sequences are LNHDA and SQIVND (reference sequence). This CDR3 has 12 amino acids.

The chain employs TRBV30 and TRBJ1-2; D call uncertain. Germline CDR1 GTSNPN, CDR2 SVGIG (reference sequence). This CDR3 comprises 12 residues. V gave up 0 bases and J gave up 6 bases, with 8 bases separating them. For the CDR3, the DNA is TGTGCCTGGAGTGTATCCGGGAATGGCTACACCTTC. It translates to CAWSVSGNGYTF.

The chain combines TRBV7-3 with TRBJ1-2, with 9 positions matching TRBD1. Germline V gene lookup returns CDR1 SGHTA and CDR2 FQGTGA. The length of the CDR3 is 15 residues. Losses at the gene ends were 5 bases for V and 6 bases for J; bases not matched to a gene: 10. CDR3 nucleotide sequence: TGTGCCAGCAGCCCGCGGGACAGGGTGGACAATGGCTACACCTTC. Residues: CASSPRDRVDNGYTF.

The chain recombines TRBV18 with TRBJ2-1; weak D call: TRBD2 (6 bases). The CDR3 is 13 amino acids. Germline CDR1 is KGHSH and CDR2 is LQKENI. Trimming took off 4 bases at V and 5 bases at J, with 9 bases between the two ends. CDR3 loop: CASSRLANNEQFF. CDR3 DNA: TGTGCCAGCTCACGTCTAGCGAACAATGAGCAGTTCTTC.